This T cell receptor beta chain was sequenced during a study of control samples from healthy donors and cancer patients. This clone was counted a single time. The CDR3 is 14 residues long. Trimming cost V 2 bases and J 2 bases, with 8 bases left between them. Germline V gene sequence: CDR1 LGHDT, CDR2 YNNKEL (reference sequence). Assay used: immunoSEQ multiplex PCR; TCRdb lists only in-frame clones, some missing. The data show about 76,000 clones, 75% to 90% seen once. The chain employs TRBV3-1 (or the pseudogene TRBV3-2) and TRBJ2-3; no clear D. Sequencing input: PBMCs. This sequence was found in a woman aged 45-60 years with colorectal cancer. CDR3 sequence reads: CASSQLAYTDTQYF. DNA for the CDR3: TGTGCCAGCAGCCAACTCGCGTACACAGATACGCAGTATTTT.